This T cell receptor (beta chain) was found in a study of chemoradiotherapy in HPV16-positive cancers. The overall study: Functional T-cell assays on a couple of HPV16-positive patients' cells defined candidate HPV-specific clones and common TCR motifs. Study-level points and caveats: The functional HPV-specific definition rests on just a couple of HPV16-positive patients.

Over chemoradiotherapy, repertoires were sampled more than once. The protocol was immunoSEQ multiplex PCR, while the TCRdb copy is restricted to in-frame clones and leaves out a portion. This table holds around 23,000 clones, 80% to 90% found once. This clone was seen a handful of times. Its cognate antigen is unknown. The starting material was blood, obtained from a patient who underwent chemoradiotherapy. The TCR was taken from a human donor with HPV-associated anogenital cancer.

DNA for the CDR3: TGTGCCAGCAGTGGGGGTGATAGCAATCAGCCCCAGCATTTT. Amino acids: CASSGGDSNQPQHF. The chain carries TRBV6-1 and TRBJ1-5; no definite D call. Trimming shortened V by 4 bases and J by 0 bases, and 7 bases separated the two germline ends. This CDR3 is 14 amino acids long. Germline-derived CDR1 and CDR2 are MNHNS and SASEGT.